Below, 22 T cell receptor beta chains from the same sample are listed, as sequenced in a study of blood T cell repertoires in COVID-19 (dated by TCRdb to about 2020). The library was built by means of the immunoSEQ multiplex PCR assay. What TCRdb holds here is the immuneACCESS table cut down to in-frame rearrangements. Part of the clones is not present; checked against another copy, under half of the missing clones reflect an unresolved V gene, and the others are unexplained. The sample includes fewer than 400,000 clones, with 75% to 90% observed a single time. 2.5% to 3.5% of the sample is in the top ten clones. Sequencing was done on a sample of peripheral blood. The receptors derive from a woman in her twenties or thirties with COVID-19, enrolled during active disease.

V is TRBV7-2 and J is TRBJ2-2; 10 bases match TRBD2. The CDR3 covers 15 residues. V was clipped by 1 base and J by 4 bases; unmatched bases: 0. Germline V gene data show CDR1 as SGHTA and CDR2 as FQGNSA. CDR3 sequence reads: CASSLVAGGTGELFF. The CDR3 coding sequence is TGTGCCAGCAGCTTAGTAGCGGGAGGCACCGGGGAGCTGTTTTTT.

This clone showed up just a few times. J is TRBJ2-1 and V is TRBV7-9; D may be TRBD2 (6 bases). CDR1 SEHNR and CDR2 FQNEAQ come from the germline V gene (reference sequence). With 2 bases removed from V and 9 bases from J, the gap between germline ends came to 11 bases. The CDR3 runs to 13 residues. In DNA, the CDR3 is TGTGCCAGCAGCTTACTCGCCGGGGGTGAGCAGTTCTTC. Amino acids: CASSLLAGGEQFF.

J is TRBJ1-3 and V is TRBV15; D may be TRBD1 (5 bases). This CDR3 contains 14 residues. CDR1 is LNHNV and CDR2 is YYDKDF in the germline V gene (reference sequence). Trimming left V 3 bases short and J 2 bases short, with 8 bases between. The CDR3 nucleotides are TGTGCCACCAGCAGCCGACAGACTGGAAACACCATATATTTT. Translation: CATSSRQTGNTIYF.

The chain recombines TRBV10-3 with TRBJ1-5; 11 bases map to TRBD1. V trimming: 3 bases; J trimming: 6 bases; junction bases outside the gene matches: 16. Germline lookup yields CDR1 ENHRY and CDR2 SYGVKD. The CDR3 totals 19 residues. The CDR3 is CAISDGQGARRRMGQPQHF. CDR3 DNA: TGTGCCATCAGTGACGGACAGGGGGCGAGAAGACGCATGGGTCAGCCCCAGCATTTT.

The V call is TRBV5-1, the J call TRBJ1-1, with D unclear. V lost 4 bases to trimming and J lost 6 bases, with 19 bases between them. The germline CDR1 and CDR2 sequences are SGHRS and YFSETQ. This CDR3 is 15 amino acids long. The CDR3 loop reads CASSEGASPRAEAFF. CDR3 in DNA: TGCGCCAGCAGCGAAGGCGCTAGCCCGAGGGCTGAAGCTTTCTTT.

The J gene is TRBJ2-1, the V gene TRBV7-2; 7 bases fit TRBD2. The ends lost 0 bases at V and 9 bases at J; junction bases unmatched: 11. The germline gives CDR1 SGHTA, CDR2 FQGNSA. The CDR3 extends over 16 amino acids. CDR3 DNA: TGTGCCAGCAGCTTAGCGCAGCCCGGGGTAGCGGGTGAGCAGTTCTTC. This sequence encodes CASSLAQPGVAGEQFF.

The gene calls are TRBV4-1 and TRBJ1-6; maybe TRBD1 (5 bases). V shed 4 bases and J shed 5 bases, with 12 bases lying between them. The V gene's germline CDR1 is MGHRA and CDR2 YSYEKL. This CDR3 comprises 15 residues. The CDR3 loop reads CASSRQTADNSPLHF. Here the CDR3 DNA reads TGCGCCAGCAGCCGACAGACAGCAGATAATTCACCCCTCCACTTT.

This chain links TRBV2 with TRBJ2-7, with a possible D match to TRBD1 (6 bases). The CDR3 totals 13 residues. The germline V gene encodes CDR1 SNHLY and CDR2 FYNNEI. V was cut by 4 bases and J by 3 bases, with 10 bases left in between. The CDR3 sequence: CASSGDIDYEQYF. Here the CDR3 DNA reads TGTGCCAGCAGTGGGGACATCGACTACGAGCAGTACTTC.

The genes are TRBV11-2 and TRBJ1-2, with 7 bases identical to TRBD1. Unmatched junction bases numbered 6, after V lost 1 base and J lost 4 bases. Germline CDR1 and CDR2: SGHAT and FQNNGV. The CDR3 extends over 15 amino acids. For the CDR3, the DNA is TGTGCCAGCAGCTTAGGCGGACAGGCCTTCTATGGCTACACCTTC. Its translation: CASSLGGQAFYGYTF.

The chain recombines TRBV7-9 with TRBJ2-1; 7 bases line up with TRBD2. J gave up 8 bases and V 6 bases, and 10 bases lay outside the gene matches. CDR1 is SEHNR and CDR2 is FQNEAQ in the germline V gene (reference sequence). This CDR3 is 14 amino acids long. For the CDR3, the DNA is TGTGCCAGCAGTTCGGGGAGGGATACGCATGAGCAGTTCTTC. This encodes CASSSGRDTHEQFF.

This chain joins TRBV15 and TRBJ1-5, with a possible D match to TRBD1 (5 bases). The germline V and J ends were trimmed by 9 bases and 2 bases, with 17 bases remaining between them. The germline CDR1 and CDR2 sequences are LNHNV and YYDKDF (reference sequence). The CDR3 has 15 residues. In DNA form, the CDR3 reads TGTGCCACTAGGGATGGGGGGGTAGGCAATCAGCCCCAGCATTTT. Translation: CATRDGGVGNQPQHF.

The rearrangement joins TRBV11-3 to TRBJ2-1; the match to TRBD2 covers 12 bases. The CDR3 consists of 16 residues. The V gene's germline CDR1 is SGHNT and CDR2 YENEEA. Unmatched junction bases numbered 8, after V lost 5 bases and J lost 6 bases. The CDR3 loop is CASSPALAGGPNEQFF. CDR3 DNA: TGTGCCAGCAGCCCAGCGCTAGCGGGAGGGCCCAATGAGCAGTTCTTC.

The rearrangement joins TRBV28 to TRBJ1-2, with 10 bases matching TRBD1. The V gene's germline CDR1 is MDHEN and CDR2 SYDVKM. The CDR3 has 16 amino acids. Trimming at V came to 5 bases and at J to 9 bases, leaving 15 bases not matched to a gene. CDR3 nucleotide sequence: TGTGCCAGCAGTCCCTGGGACAGGGGAATTTCTCGCAGCTACACCTTC. Translation: CASSPWDRGISRSYTF.

The gene calls are TRBV7-3 and TRBJ2-3; the match to TRBD2 covers 10 bases. V lost 1 base, J lost 6 bases, and 16 bases stayed unmatched. The CDR3 sequence is 19 residues long. CDR1 is SGHTA, CDR2 FQGTGA, per germline. The CDR3 reads CASSLIGVGLAGATDTQYF. CDR3 nucleotide sequence: TGTGCCAGCAGCTTAATAGGGGTCGGGCTAGCGGGAGCAACGGATACGCAGTATTTT.

This rearrangement joins TRBV19 to TRBJ1-1; 9 positions match TRBD1. This CDR3 region has 14 residues. V lost 7 bases and J lost 2; bases outside the gene matches: 5. Per germline, CDR1 LNHDA and CDR2 SQIVND (reference sequence). The DNA of the CDR3 is TGTGCCAGTACCTGGACAGGGGAAAACACTGAAGCTTTCTTT. This sequence encodes CASTWTGENTEAFF. Full variable domain (outside the CDR3, taken from reference TRBV19 and TRBJ1-1): DGGITQSPKYLFRKEGQNVTLSCEQNLNHDAMYWYRQDPGQGLRLIYYSQIVNDFQKGDIAEGYSVSREKKESFPLTVTSAQKNPTAFYLCASTWTGENTEAFFGQGTRLTVV.

The CDR3 DNA is TGTGCCAGCAGCTTAGCTCCGCCTCAGGGTAGCAATCAGCCCCAGCATTTT. As protein: CASSLAPPQGSNQPQHF. J is TRBJ1-5 and V is TRBV7-6, with a weak D call TRBD1 (5 bases). V lost 0 bases, J lost 0 bases, and 12 bases lay in between. Looked up from germline, CDR1 is SGHVS and CDR2 is FNYEAQ. The CDR3 has 17 amino acids.

This chain connects TRBV3-1 (or the pseudogene TRBV3-2) to TRBJ2-2, with a possible D match to TRBD2 (5 bases). CDR3 length: 12 amino acids. The V and J ends lost 7 bases and 5 bases respectively, with 8 bases between them. Germline loops: CDR1 LGHDT, CDR2 YNNKEL (reference sequence). Here the CDR3 DNA reads TGTGCCAGCATGGGCGGGACCGGGGAGCTGTTTTTT. Encoded protein: CASMGGTGELFF.

The rearrangement joins TRBV19 to TRBJ1-2, with 7 bases lining up with TRBD1. This CDR3 has 16 amino acids. The germline V gene encodes CDR1 LNHDA and CDR2 SQIVND (reference sequence). Trimming took 6 bases from V and 6 from J; bases not matched to a gene: 16. DNA of the CDR3: TGTGCCAGTAGCCCACTCCCCGGGACAGATTGGCATGGCTACACCTTC. Translating it yields CASSPLPGTDWHGYTF.

The chain combines TRBV7-9 with TRBJ2-1; maybe TRBD2 (5 bases). This CDR3 region has 16 residues. V gave up 1 base and J gave up 0 bases, with 10 bases separating them. The V gene's germline CDR1 is SEHNR and CDR2 FQNEAQ (reference sequence). CDR3 sequence reads: CASSLGGSDSYNEQFF. The CDR3 DNA sequence: TGTGCCAGCAGCTTAGGAGGTAGCGACTCCTACAATGAGCAGTTCTTC.

This sequence joins TRBV12-3 or TRBV12-4 and TRBJ2-1, with a tentative D call TRBD2 (7 bases). The CDR3 contains 13 residues. Trimming pared 5 bases from V and 9 bases from J, leaving 14 bases between. This CDR3 is CASSGLETGEQFF. CDR3 nucleotides: TGTGCCAGCAGTGGACTAGAGACAGGTGAGCAGTTCTTC.

This chain connects TRBV19 to TRBJ2-1; the match to TRBD1 covers 8 bases. The CDR3 is made up of 16 amino acids. After removal of 5 bases from V and 2 bases from J, the junction contained 8 bases not matched to a gene. Germline CDR1 LNHDA, CDR2 SQIVND (reference sequence). The CDR3 reads CASSHVAGGAYNEQFF. CDR3 in DNA: TGTGCCAGTAGTCACGTGGCAGGGGGCGCCTACAATGAGCAGTTCTTC.

V gene TRBV30 combines with J gene TRBJ1-2, with TRBD1 matching 7 bases. The CDR3 has 14 amino acids. Trimming removed 3 bases from V and 2 bases from J; junction bases left unmatched: 6. The germline CDR1 and CDR2 sequences are GTSNPN and SVGIG (reference sequence). For the CDR3, the DNA is TGTGCCTGGAGCATGACAGGGTCCAACTATGGCTACACCTTC. It codes for CAWSMTGSNYGYTF.